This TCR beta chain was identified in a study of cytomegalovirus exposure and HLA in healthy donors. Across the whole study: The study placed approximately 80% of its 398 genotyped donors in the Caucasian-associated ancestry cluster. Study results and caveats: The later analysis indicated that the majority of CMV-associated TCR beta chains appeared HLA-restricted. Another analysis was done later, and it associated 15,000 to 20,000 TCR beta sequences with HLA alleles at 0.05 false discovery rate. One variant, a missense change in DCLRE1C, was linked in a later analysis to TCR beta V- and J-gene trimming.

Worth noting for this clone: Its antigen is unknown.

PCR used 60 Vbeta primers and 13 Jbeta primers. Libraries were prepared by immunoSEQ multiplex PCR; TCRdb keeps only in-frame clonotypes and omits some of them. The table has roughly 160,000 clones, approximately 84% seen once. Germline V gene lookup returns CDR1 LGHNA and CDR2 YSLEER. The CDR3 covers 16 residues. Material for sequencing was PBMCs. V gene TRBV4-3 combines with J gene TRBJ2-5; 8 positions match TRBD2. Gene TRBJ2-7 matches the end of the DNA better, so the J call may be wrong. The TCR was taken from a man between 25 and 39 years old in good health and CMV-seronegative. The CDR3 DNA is TGCGCCAGCAGCCAAGATCCGGGGACTAGTGCCTACGAGCAGTACTTC. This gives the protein CASSQDPGTSAYEQYF.